This TCR beta chain was recovered during a study of blood T cell repertoires in COVID-19. For the study at large: Acute and convalescent COVID-19 samples came from the United States, Italy and Spain. From T cells, B-cell-depleted T cells, or PBMCs came the material, which was cDNA or gDNA.

The V gene end was trimmed by 6 bases and the J gene end by 0 bases; junction bases not matched to a gene: 19. The CDR3 contains 19 residues. The germline gives CDR1 LNHDA, CDR2 SQIVND (reference sequence). Methods used by the authors: Estimation of nucleated cell counts relied on the amplification of reference gene primers. Measured with immunoSEQ multiplex PCR; TCRdb has only the in-frame clones, and not every one. Clone size and V and J calls were adopted from that table, with D and trimming inferred from the DNA. The table records roughly 68,000 clones, 89% of them present only once. This sequence originates from a woman aged 45-60 years with active COVID-19. Input material: peripheral blood. The chain joins TRBV19 to TRBJ2-7; 8 bases align to TRBD2. The CDR3 is CASSHRASGTRFSSYEQYF. The CDR3, as DNA: TGTGCCAGTAGCCACAGGGCATCCGGGACTAGATTTAGCTCCTACGAGCAGTACTTC.